These T cell receptor beta chains were read from a single sample in a study of cytomegalovirus exposure and HLA in healthy donors. Method: immunoSEQ multiplex PCR; TCRdb's copy keeps in-frame clones and lacks some. The table lists over 150,000 clones, roughly 77% of them singletons. The specimen was PBMCs. These TCRs come from a young woman in good health and CMV-seronegative. CDR3s include the opening cysteine and the closing phenylalanine or tryptophan. Each record gives: V gene, CDR3 protein.

TRBV19 CASRPYLGGAGELFF
TRBV2 CASSRQPNQPQHF
TRBV6-1 CASSEALQGTGEQFF
TRBV5-5 CASSLVVGASTGELFF
TRBV6-6 CASSSHQYASTGEAFF
TRBV7-6 CASSFRNGYEQYF
TRBV19 CASSRTISTDTQYF
TRBV4-1 CASSQEWLGTYNEQFF
TRBV25-1 CASSPTQGTGGYYGYTF
TRBV7-3 CASSQRQGDEQFF
TRBV30 CAWSGGDRGQGVYNEQFF
TRBV10-3 CAISESLAASTDTQYF
TRBV5-1 CASSLRTGRNTEAFF
TRBV5-6 CASSLKGGPLYEQYF
TRBV9 CASSSSGTSGYEQYF
TRBV2 CASSGSVLAGGSYNEQFF
TRBV7-3 CASSSTGADGYTF
TRBV6-6 CASSYFSPGTSNEQFF
TRBV10-2 CASSLGTLLGNEQFF
TRBV7-6 CASSLGPSGSVYNEQFF
TRBV28 CASSLRGRNNSPLHF
TRBV5-1 CASSLRGTGAYEQYF
TRBV7-2 CASSLATGVNTEAFF
TRBV2 CASSDQGTSYEQYF
TRBV5-1 CASSPGGSNTEAFF
TRBV5-6 CASSPYPDRYYEQYF
TRBV6-1 CASSGGRGANVLTF
TRBV28 CASNPDRYHSEAFF
TRBV10-2 CASSGTGAFGNTIYF
TRBV5-1 CASSFGQWNYGYTF
TRBV6-5 CASSTPRDRDDTIYF
TRBV7-9 CASSWDRNYGYTF
TRBV18 CASSPTAGPTPYEQYF
TRBV6-1 CASSEGLGYSPLHF
TRBV20-1 CSAEAWTQYF
TRBV4-1 CASRRDSLNTEAFF
TRBV6-1 CASSEPGQVWKEAFF